This record looks at one T cell receptor beta chain sequence and its context. Its antigen is undetermined. The junction departs from germline at one end; a sequencing error may be responsible. The authors processed graft tissue to release intraepithelial and lamina propria lymphocytes. Only in-frame clones appear in the TCRdb table, and some are missing; sequencing was by immunoSEQ multiplex PCR. Of about 8,100 clones detected, 68% appear once; the ten largest clones hold almost 9.5%. The entry originates in a study of graft-versus-host responses after intestinal transplantation. Study context: Every recipient had anti-thymocyte globulin induction and around three years of tacrolimus plus steroids.

Study results and caveats: Circulating GvH clones peaking coincided with falling HvG clones soon after transplant. GvH clones turned up in recipient marrow; some had shown up first in ileum or blood.

This sequence was found in a human patient who received an intestinal transplant, so some T cells may come from the graft donor. This sample comprised ileum tissue, obtained 450 to 470 days after transplant.

The CDR3: CTGNQPQHF. CDR3 nucleotides: TGTACCGGGAATCAGCCCCAGCATTTT. This sequence joins TRBV20-1 and TRBJ1-5; D remains unclear. Germline V gene data show CDR1 as DFQATT and CDR2 as SNEGSKA (reference sequence). The CDR3 covers 9 residues.